Listed below are T cell receptor beta chains from one sample, sequenced in a study of blood T cell repertoires in COVID-19. Libraries were prepared by immunoSEQ multiplex PCR; TCRdb keeps only in-frame clonotypes and omits some of them. Of about 300,000 clones listed, nearly 90% are singletons. Sequenced: PBMCs or T cells enriched from blood (not recorded which). The receptors come from a woman aged 25 to 39 who had recovered from COVID-19. CDR3s include the opening cysteine and the closing phenylalanine or tryptophan. The D gene is left open where the match is weak. Where a row states a size, it is once, few, many or the class of an expanded clone; other rows omit it.

V gene,clone size,J gene,D gene,CDR3 DNA,CDR3 protein
TRBV4-1,.,TRBJ2-2,TRBD1,TGCGCCAGCAGTGACAGGGGGAACACCGGGGAGCTGTTTTTT,CASSDRGNTGELFF
TRBV5-1,.,TRBJ2-5,TRBD2,TGCGCCAGCAGCTTGGTAGCGGGGGGGCAAGAGACCCAGTACTTC,CASSLVAGGQETQYF
TRBV7-2,.,TRBJ2-2,TRBD2,TGTGCCAGCAGCCCCCGGACTAGGGAGACCTACACCGGGGAGCTGTTTTTT,CASSPRTRETYTGELFF
TRBV27,.,TRBJ2-1,TRBD2,TGTGCCAGCAGTTCGGGCCTAGCGGTCTACAATGAGCAGTTCTTC,CASSSGLAVYNEQFF
TRBV19,.,TRBJ2-3,TRBD2,TGTGCCAGTAGTATAGAAGCGAGCGGGGGGTTCTCCTTCACAGATACGCAGTATTTT,CASSIEASGGFSFTDTQYF
TRBV9,once,TRBJ1-2,.,TGTGCCAGCAGCGCGAGTAACTATGGCTACACCTTC,CASSASNYGYTF
TRBV7-2,.,TRBJ1-1,.,TGTGCCAGCAGCTTAGGGTCAGGGATGAACACTGAAGCTTTCTTT,CASSLGSGMNTEAFF
TRBV28,.,TRBJ1-5,TRBD1,TGTGCCAGCAGTTCCTCCGGGACAGGGTTAGGTACCAATCAGCCCCAGCATTTT,CASSSSGTGLGTNQPQHF
TRBV5-1,.,TRBJ1-1,.,TGCGCCAGCAGTGGCGGGGACACTGAAGCTTTCTTT,CASSGGDTEAFF
TRBV6-4,.,TRBJ2-2,.,TGTGCCAGCAGTGTGGGTCAGGGGGGCACCGGGGAGCTGTTTTTT,CASSVGQGGTGELFF
TRBV7-2,.,TRBJ1-3,.,TGTGCCAGCAGCTTAGTTCGCCAGGGGACTGGAAACACCATATATTTT,CASSLVRQGTGNTIYF
TRBV21-1,.,TRBJ1-5,.,TGTGCCGCGGGTGAGGGGGCCCAGGGACAGCCCCAGCATTTT,CAAGEGAQGQPQHF
TRBV2,.,TRBJ1-2,.,TGTGCCAGCGTGCTTTTCGGGACAAATGGCTACACCTTC,CASVLFGTNGYTF
TRBV6-6,.,TRBJ1-1,TRBD1,TGTGCCAGCAGCGACCTGAGGGGACAGGGGTTCACTGAAGCTTTCTTT,CASSDLRGQGFTEAFF
TRBV5-1,.,TRBJ1-2,TRBD1,TGCGCCAGCAGCACGGGACAGGGGGTAGCCTATGGCTACACCTTC,CASSTGQGVAYGYTF
TRBV4-1,.,TRBJ1-4,TRBD1,TGCGCCAGCAGCCAAGGGGACAGGGTTAATGAAAAACTGTTTTTT,CASSQGDRVNEKLFF
TRBV20-1,.,TRBJ1-1,.,TGCAGGGGCGATGGGGGGACTGAAGCTTTCTTT,CRGDGGTEAFF
TRBV5-1,.,TRBJ1-2,.,TGCGCCAGCAGCCCAAACAAGGGGTCAGGCTATGGCTACACCTTC,CASSPNKGSGYGYTF
TRBV25-1,.,TRBJ2-1,.,TGTGCCAGCAGTGACCCCGGAGCTGGGGCCCGGTTGTACAGTGAGCAGTTCTTC,CASSDPGAGARLYSEQFF
TRBV5-1,once,TRBJ1-1,TRBD1,TGCGCCAGCAGTCCCGGGACAGGGGGGAACACTGAAGCTTTCTTT,CASSPGTGGNTEAFF
TRBV19,once,TRBJ1-2,.,TGTGCCAGTAGTCCTCGCGGGTCTGGCTACACCTTC,CASSPRGSGYTF